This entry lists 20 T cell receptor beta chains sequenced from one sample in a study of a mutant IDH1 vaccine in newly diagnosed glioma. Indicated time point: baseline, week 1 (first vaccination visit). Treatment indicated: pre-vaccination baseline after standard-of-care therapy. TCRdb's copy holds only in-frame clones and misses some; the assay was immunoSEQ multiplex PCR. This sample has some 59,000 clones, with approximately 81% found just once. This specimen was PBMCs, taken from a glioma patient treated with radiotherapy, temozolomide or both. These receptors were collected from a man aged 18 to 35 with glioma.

CDR3 amino acids: CASRQGWGKNTEAFF. As DNA, the CDR3 is TGTGCCAGTAGGCAGGGTTGGGGCAAGAACACTGAAGCTTTCTTT. This sequence joins TRBV19 and TRBJ1-1; a possible D gene is TRBD1 (5 bases). Germline CDR1 is LNHDA and CDR2 is SQIVND (reference sequence). This CDR3 contains 15 residues. Trimming removed 6 bases from V and 1 base from J, with 15 bases in between.

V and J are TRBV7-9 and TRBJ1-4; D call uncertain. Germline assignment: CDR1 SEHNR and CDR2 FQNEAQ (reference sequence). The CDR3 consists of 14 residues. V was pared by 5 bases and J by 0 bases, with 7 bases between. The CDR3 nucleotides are TGTGCCAGCAGCAAACCGGCAACTAATGAAAAACTGTTTTTT. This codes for CASSKPATNEKLFF.

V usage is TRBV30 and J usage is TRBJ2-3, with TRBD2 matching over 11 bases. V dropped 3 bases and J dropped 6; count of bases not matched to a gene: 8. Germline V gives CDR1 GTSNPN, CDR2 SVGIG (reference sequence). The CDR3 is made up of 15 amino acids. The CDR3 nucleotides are TGTGCCTGGAGGGGGACTAGCGGTGGGTTTGATACGCAGTATTTT. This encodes CAWRGTSGGFDTQYF.

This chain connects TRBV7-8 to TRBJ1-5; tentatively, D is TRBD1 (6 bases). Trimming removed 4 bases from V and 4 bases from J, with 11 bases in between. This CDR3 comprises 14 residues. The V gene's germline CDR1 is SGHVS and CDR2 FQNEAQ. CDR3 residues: CASSSNRANQPQHF. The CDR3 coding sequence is TGTGCCAGCAGCTCAAACAGGGCTAATCAGCCCCAGCATTTT.

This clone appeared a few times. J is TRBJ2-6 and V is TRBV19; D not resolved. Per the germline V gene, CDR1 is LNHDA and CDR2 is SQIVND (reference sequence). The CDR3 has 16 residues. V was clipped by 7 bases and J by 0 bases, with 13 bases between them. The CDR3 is CASTGKWSSGANVLTF. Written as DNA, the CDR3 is TGTGCCAGTACCGGTAAATGGAGCTCTGGGGCCAACGTCCTGACTTTC.

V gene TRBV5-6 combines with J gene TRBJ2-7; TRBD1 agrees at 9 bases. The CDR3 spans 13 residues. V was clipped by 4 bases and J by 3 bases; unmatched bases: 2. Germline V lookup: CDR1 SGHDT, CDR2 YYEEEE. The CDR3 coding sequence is TGTGCCAGCAGCCGGACAGGGGTCTACGAGCAGTACTTC. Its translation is CASSRTGVYEQYF. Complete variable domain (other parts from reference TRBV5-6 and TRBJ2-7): DAGVTQSPTHLIKTRGQQVTLRCSPKSGHDTVSWYQQALGQGPQFIFQYYEEEERQRGNFPDRFSGHQFPNYSSELNVNALLLGDSALYLCASSRTGVYEQYFGPGTRLTVT.

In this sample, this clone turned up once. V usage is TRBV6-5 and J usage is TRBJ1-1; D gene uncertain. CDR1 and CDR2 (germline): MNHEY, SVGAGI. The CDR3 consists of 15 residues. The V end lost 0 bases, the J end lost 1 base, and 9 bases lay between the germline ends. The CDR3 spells CASSYSWKSNTEAFF. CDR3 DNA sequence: TGTGCCAGCAGTTACTCCTGGAAGTCGAACACTGAAGCTTTCTTT.

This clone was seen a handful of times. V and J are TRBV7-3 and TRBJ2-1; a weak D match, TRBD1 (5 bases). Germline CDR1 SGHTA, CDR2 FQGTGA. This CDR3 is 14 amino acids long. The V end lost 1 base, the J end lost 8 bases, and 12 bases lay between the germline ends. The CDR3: CASSLNPSGHEQFF. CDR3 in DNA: TGTGCCAGCAGCTTAAATCCCTCAGGGCATGAGCAGTTCTTC.

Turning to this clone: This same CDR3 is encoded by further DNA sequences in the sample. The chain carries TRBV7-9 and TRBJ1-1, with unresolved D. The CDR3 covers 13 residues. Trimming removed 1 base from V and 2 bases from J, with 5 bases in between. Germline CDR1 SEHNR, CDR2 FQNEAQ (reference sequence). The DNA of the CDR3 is TGTGCCAGCAGCTTAGGGGCTAACACTGAAGCTTTCTTT. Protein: CASSLGANTEAFF.

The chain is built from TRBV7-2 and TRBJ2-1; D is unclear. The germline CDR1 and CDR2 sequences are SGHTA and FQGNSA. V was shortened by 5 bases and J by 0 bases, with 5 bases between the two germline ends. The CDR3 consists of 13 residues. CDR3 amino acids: CASSPLSYNEQFF. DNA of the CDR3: TGTGCCAGCAGCCCCCTCTCCTACAATGAGCAGTTCTTC.

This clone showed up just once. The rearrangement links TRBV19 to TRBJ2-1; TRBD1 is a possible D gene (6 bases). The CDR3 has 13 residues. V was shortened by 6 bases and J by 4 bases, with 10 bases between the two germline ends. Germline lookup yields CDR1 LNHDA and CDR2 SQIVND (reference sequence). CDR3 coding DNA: TGTGCCAGTAGCCTCAGGGGTTACAATGAGCAGTTCTTC. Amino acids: CASSLRGYNEQFF.

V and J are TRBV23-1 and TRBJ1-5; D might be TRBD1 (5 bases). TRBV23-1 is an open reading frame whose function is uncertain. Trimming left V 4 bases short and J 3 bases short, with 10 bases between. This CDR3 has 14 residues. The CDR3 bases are TGCGCCAGCAGTCTCCAGGGTAACAATCAGCCCCAGCATTTT. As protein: CASSLQGNNQPQHF.

The DNA for the CDR3 is TGTGCCAGCGGGGCGGAATCCTACGAGCAGTACTTC. Translation gives CASGAESYEQYF. V and J are TRBV7-6 and TRBJ2-7; D may be TRBD1 (5 bases). The CDR3 covers 12 residues. Germline-derived CDR1 and CDR2 are SGHVS and FNYEAQ. Trimming stripped 8 bases from V and 1 base from J, with 9 bases between.

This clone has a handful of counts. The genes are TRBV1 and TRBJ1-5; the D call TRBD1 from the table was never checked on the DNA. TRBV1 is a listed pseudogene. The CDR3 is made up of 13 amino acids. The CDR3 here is CTSSRDRTQPQHF. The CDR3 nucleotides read TGCACCAGCAGCCGGGACAGGACCCAGCCCCAGCATTTT.

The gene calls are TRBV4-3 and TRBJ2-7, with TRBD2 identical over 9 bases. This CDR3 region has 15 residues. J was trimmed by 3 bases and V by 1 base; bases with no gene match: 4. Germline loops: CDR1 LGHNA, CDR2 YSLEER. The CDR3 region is CASSQGPSGDYEQYF. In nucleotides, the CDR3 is TGCGCCAGCAGCCAAGGTCCTAGCGGGGACTACGAGCAGTACTTC.

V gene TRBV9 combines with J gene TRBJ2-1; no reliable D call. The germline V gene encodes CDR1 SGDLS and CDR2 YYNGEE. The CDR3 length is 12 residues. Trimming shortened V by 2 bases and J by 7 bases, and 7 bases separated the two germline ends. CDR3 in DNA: TGTGCCAGCAGCGTTTCAGCAAATGAGCAGTTCTTC. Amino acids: CASSVSANEQFF.

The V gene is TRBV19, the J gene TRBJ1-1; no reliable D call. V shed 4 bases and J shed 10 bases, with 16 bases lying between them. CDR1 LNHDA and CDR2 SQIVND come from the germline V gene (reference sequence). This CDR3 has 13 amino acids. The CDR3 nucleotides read TGTGCCAGTAGTACCCCTGGCCAAAGGCCAGCTTTCTTT. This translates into CASSTPGQRPAFF.

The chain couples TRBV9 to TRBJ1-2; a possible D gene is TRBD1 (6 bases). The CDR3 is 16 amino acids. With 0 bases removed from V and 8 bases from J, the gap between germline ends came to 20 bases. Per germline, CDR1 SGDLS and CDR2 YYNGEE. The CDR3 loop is CASSVAGAEAWKGYTF. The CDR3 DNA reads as TGTGCCAGCAGCGTAGCAGGGGCGGAGGCATGGAAAGGCTACACCTTC.

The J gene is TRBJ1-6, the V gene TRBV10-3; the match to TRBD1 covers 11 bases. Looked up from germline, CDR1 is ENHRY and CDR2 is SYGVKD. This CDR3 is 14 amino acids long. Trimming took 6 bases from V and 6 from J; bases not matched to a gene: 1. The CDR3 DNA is TGTGCCATCAGAGGGACAGGGGGTAATTCACCCCTCCACTTT. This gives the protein CAIRGTGGNSPLHF.

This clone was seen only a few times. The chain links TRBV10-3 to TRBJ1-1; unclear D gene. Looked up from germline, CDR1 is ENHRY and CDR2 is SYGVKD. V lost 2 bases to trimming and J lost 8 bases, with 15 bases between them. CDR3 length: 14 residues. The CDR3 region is CAISERVGDREAFF. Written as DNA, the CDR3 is TGTGCCATCAGTGAGAGGGTCGGGGATAGGGAAGCTTTCTTT.